The T cell receptor beta chain described here comes from a study of T cell responses to AZD1222 COVID-19 vaccine. V lost 7 bases and J 7 bases, leaving 7 bases between the germline ends. In germline, CDR1 is SGHTA, CDR2 FQGNSA. The CDR3 spans 11 residues. Assay used: immunoSEQ multiplex PCR; TCRdb lists only in-frame clones, some missing. The table includes about 83,000 clones, approximately 92% detected once. The clonotype comes from an adult in good health. Material: peripheral blood, obtained on day 0 of AZD1222 vaccination. The chain has TRBV7-2 and TRBJ2-2; tentatively, D is TRBD1 (5 bases). As DNA, the CDR3 is TGTGCCAGCACCGACAGCGGGGAGCTGTTTTTT. Its translation is CASTDSGELFF.